A single sample is the source of the 18 T cell receptor beta chains below, sequenced in a study of CD8+ T cells in alopecia areata. Following extraction, RNA underwent reverse transcription to cDNA, which served as the sequencing template. The data were produced by immunoSEQ multiplex PCR, yet TCRdb's version contains in-frame clones alone and is incomplete. The sample holds approximately 3,000 clones, and no clone turns up only once. Time point given: mouse skin 3 weeks after grafting. This specimen was skin, taken at week 3. Every receptor here comes from a C3H/HeJ mouse with alopecia areata. As its MHC haplotype, the strain has H2-k.

This clone is deemed medium-sized. Gene labels here are mouse ones. The read stops 4 residues short of the end of the CDR3; the missing end is completed from the germline J gene. The rearrangement joins TRBV1 to TRBJ2-5; TRBD1 matches at 8 bases. The CDR3 is 13 residues long. Germline V CDR1 and CDR2: NSQYPW, LRSPGD (reference sequence). CDR3 bases read: TGCACCTGCAGTGCAGGGACAGGGGAC. Translating gives CTCSAGTGD. The full CDR3 protein is CTCSAGTGDTQYF.

This clone was picked up many times. The genes and germline here are from mouse. Sequencing ends 4 residues short of the CDR3 end; the germline J gene provides the rest. This chain links TRBV1 with TRBJ2-7; 13 bases map to TRBD2. The CDR3 length is 16 residues. The germline gives CDR1 NSQYPW, CDR2 LRSPGD (reference sequence). Germline trimming cut 1 base from V and 0 bases from J; bases unmatched to any gene: 0. CDR3 loop: CTCSAGDWGGSYEQYF. The covered CDR3 bases are TGCACCTGCAGTGCAGGGGACTGGGGGGGCTCCTAT.

This clone was counted between two and nine times. The gene names here belong to mouse. The CDR3 end is not reached by the read, which stops 3 residues before it; the germline J gene fills it in. The chain carries TRBV5 and TRBJ1-6; weak D call: TRBD1 (6 bases). TRBJ1-6 is labeled an ORF, and its function is uncertain. CDR1 and CDR2 from the germline V gene are LGHNA and YNLKQL (reference sequence). V lost 0 bases and J 0 bases, leaving 9 bases between the germline ends. The CDR3 covers 17 residues. The CDR3 spells CASSQEGDNSYNSPLYF. Incomplete CDR3 DNA: TGTGCCAGCAGCCAAGAGGGGGACAATTCCTATAATTCGCCC.

This clone was found a few times. Mouse germline and gene names are used. The CDR3 extends 4 residues past the end of the read, so its final part is completed from the germline J gene. The chain recombines TRBV13-1 with TRBJ1-1; TRBD1 matches at 8 bases. The CDR3 consists of 15 residues. V shed 0 bases and J 4 bases; nucleotides not matched to a gene: 5. The germline V gene has CDR1 NSHNY and CDR2 SYGAGN. CDR3 sequence reads: CASSDGRQGPTEVFF. The CDR3 DNA, read in part, is TGTGCCAGCAGTGATGGGCGACAGGGGCCCACA.

This clone was detected many times. Each gene name is a mouse one. The CDR3 is cut off 4 residues early in the read; its end comes from the germline J gene. The J gene is TRBJ1-1, the V gene TRBV13-2; TRBD1 matches 10 bases. CDR3 length equals 16 residues. Germline V gives CDR1 NNHNN, CDR2 SYGAGS (reference sequence). The chain's CDR3 is CASGDASGTGVPEVFF. CDR3 bases read: TGTGCCAGCGGTGATGCTAGTGGGACAGGGGTCCCA.

At least ten counts were recorded for this clone. Germline and genes: mouse. Read sequence stops 4 residues before the CDR3 end, and the germline J gene provides the missing end. The rearrangement links TRBV13-3 to TRBJ2-4; TRBD2 matches at 9 bases. Germline assignment: CDR1 NNHDY and CDR2 SYVADS. The CDR3 totals 14 residues. CDR3 sequence reads: CASSEFWGGNTLYF. The CDR3 bases that were read are TGTGCCAGCAGTGAATTCTGGGGGGGAAAC.

In its sample, this clone is medium-sized. Genes and germline come from the mouse. From the germline J gene comes the end of the CDR3, since the read stops 4 residues before it. The J gene is TRBJ1-2, the V gene TRBV13-2, with a weak D call TRBD1 (5 bases). The CDR3 totals 16 residues. The germline V and J ends were trimmed by 0 bases and 3 bases, with 15 bases remaining between them. CDR1 is NNHNN, CDR2 SYGAGS, per germline (reference sequence). The CDR3: CASGDAIWDSYSDYTF. Partial CDR3 DNA: TGTGCCAGCGGTGATGCTATATGGGACTCCTACTCC.

By sample fraction, this clone is medium-sized (0.01 to 0.1%). Gene names are mouse gene names. The CDR3 bases that were read are TGCACCTGCAGTGCAGATCTGGGGGGGAGCGAC. This encodes CTCSADLGGSD. From start to end, the CDR3 is CTCSADLGGSDTQYF. V usage is TRBV1 and J usage is TRBJ2-5, with TRBD2 identical over 9 bases. The CDR3 end is not reached by the read, which stops 4 residues before it; the germline J gene fills it in. Per germline, CDR1 NSQYPW and CDR2 LRSPGD (reference sequence). The CDR3 contains 15 residues. The full variable domain, completed using reference TRBV1 and TRBJ2-5, is VTLLEQNPRWRLVPRGQAVNLRCILKNSQYPWMSWYQQDLQKQLQWLFTLRSPGDKEVKSLPGADYLATRVTDTELRLQVANMSQGRTLYCTCSADLGGSDTQYFGPGTRLLVL.

This clone is large in the sample. The genes and germline here are from mouse. The CDR3 end falls 4 residues outside the read, so it is completed with the germline J gene. The V gene is TRBV13-2, the J gene TRBJ2-2, with D perhaps matching TRBD1 (5 bases). Trimming pared 2 bases from V and 0 bases from J, leaving 5 bases between. Germline lookup yields CDR1 NNHNN and CDR2 SYGAGS (reference sequence). The CDR3 runs 14 residues. CDR3 DNA (partial): TGTGCCAGCGGTGAGACAGCAAACACCGGG. Its translation: CASGETANTG. The whole CDR3 sequence is CASGETANTGQLYF.

A remark on this clone: Genes here carry mouse names. CDR3: CASSRGLYNSPLYF. The sequenced CDR3 bases are TGTGCCAGCAGCAGGGGCCTTTATAATTCGCCC. This chain links TRBV13-1 with TRBJ1-6, with TRBD1 as a possible D gene (6 bases). The read falls 3 residues short of the CDR3 end, and the missing part is taken from the germline J gene. TRBJ1-6 has ORF status, its function being uncertain. The germline V gene encodes CDR1 NSHNY and CDR2 SYGAGN. The CDR3 spans 14 residues. Deletions cut 5 bases from V and 4 bases from J, with 10 bases between.

This clone is medium-sized. Mouse germline and gene names are used. The CDR3 end is not reached by the read, which stops 4 residues before it; the germline J gene fills it in. This chain connects TRBV13-1 to TRBJ2-2; D not certain. The V and J ends lost 3 bases and 1 base respectively, with 7 bases between them. The germline gives CDR1 NSHNY, CDR2 SYGAGN. The CDR3 is 14 amino acids. The covered CDR3 bases are TGTGCCAGCAGTGTGACAATAAACACCGGG. Amino acids: CASSVTINTG. The full CDR3 is CASSVTINTGQLYF.

This clone was observed a few times. Germline and genes: mouse. The read terminates 4 residues before the CDR3 end, so the remaining end is supplied by the germline J gene. V usage is TRBV4 and J usage is TRBJ1-2; 8 bases are shared with TRBD1. This CDR3 is 14 amino acids long. J was trimmed by 2 bases and V by 4 bases; bases with no gene match: 3. CDR1 LGHDT and CDR2 YNNKQL come from the germline V gene (reference sequence). The CDR3 here is CASSSNRGNSDYTF. Incomplete CDR3 DNA: TGTGCCAGCAGCTCTAACAGGGGGAACTCC.

This clone was seen ten or more times. Gene names and germline refer to mouse. The CDR3 end lies 4 residues beyond the end of the read and is filled in from the germline J gene. This chain joins TRBV5 and TRBJ1-2; the D gene is possibly TRBD1 (6 bases). Germline V gene data show CDR1 as LGHNA and CDR2 as YNLKQL (reference sequence). The CDR3 length is 14 residues. Trimming cost V 4 bases and J 0 bases, with 9 bases left between them. Incomplete CDR3 DNA: TGTGCCAGCAGCCCAGGGGCCCCAAACTCC. It is translated as CASSPGAPNS. The whole CDR3 reads CASSPGAPNSDYTF.

This clone was seen ten or more times. The genes and germline here are from mouse. The sequence runs out 4 residues before the end of the CDR3; the remainder is reconstructed from the germline J gene. Additional DNA sequences in this sample encode the identical CDR3. The rearrangement joins TRBV13-2 to TRBJ1-1, with TRBD1 identical over 8 bases. Germline V gives CDR1 NNHNN, CDR2 SYGAGS (reference sequence). CDR3 length: 11 residues. The CDR3 loop is CASGDRAEVFF. CDR3 DNA (partial): TGTGCCAGCGGGGACAGGGCA.

In this sample, this clone turned up many times. Genes and germline are mouse. The sequence runs out 3 residues before the end of the CDR3; the remainder is reconstructed from the germline J gene. The chain is built from TRBV19 and TRBJ1-6; TRBD1 matches 9 bases. TRBJ1-6 is flagged as an ORF with uncertain function. V dropped 4 bases and J dropped 6; count of bases not matched to a gene: 2. Per the germline V gene, CDR1 is FNHDT and CDR2 is SITEND (reference sequence). This CDR3 spans 14 amino acids. The CDR3 here is CASSGDRVNSPLYF. CDR3 DNA, as far as it was read: TGTGCCAGCAGTGGGGACAGGGTTAATTCGCCC.

By share, this clone counts as medium-sized. All gene names here are mouse names. Coverage ceases 4 residues before the CDR3 finishes, and the germline J gene fills in the end. The chain uses TRBV13-2 and TRBJ2-7; D is undetermined. Germline assignment: CDR1 NNHNN and CDR2 SYGAGS (reference sequence). There are 12 residues in the CDR3. The CDR3 bases that were read are TGTGCCAGCGGTGAACAACAGTAT. This translates into CASGEQQY. The CDR3, in full, reads CASGEQQYEQYF.

This clone has a count of ten or more. Any gene name here is a mouse gene name. The CDR3 goes on 4 residues after the read ends, and that part is filled in from the germline J gene. The V gene is TRBV31, the J gene TRBJ2-7; 13 nucleotides agree with TRBD2. J lost 0 bases, V lost 1 base, and 3 bases had no gene match. This CDR3 comprises 16 residues. CDR1 and CDR2 (germline): GKSSPN, SITVG. Incomplete CDR3 DNA: TGTGCCTGGAGTCCGGGACTGGGGGGGAGCTCCTAT. Encoded protein: CAWSPGLGGSSY. The whole CDR3 protein is CAWSPGLGGSSYEQYF.

This clone has only a few counts. Each gene name is a mouse one. The sequence runs out 4 residues before the end of the CDR3; the remainder is reconstructed from the germline J gene. The rearrangement uses TRBV3 and TRBJ2-1; maybe TRBD2 (7 bases). The ends were cut back, 0 bases at V and 4 bases at J, with 13 bases in the middle. Germline V CDR1 and CDR2: SNHLY, FYNGKV (reference sequence). There are 16 residues in the CDR3. CDR3 DNA (partial): TGTGCCAGCAGCTTAGCGGAGGGGGGCGCTTATGCT. It specifies CASSLAEGGAYA. In full, the CDR3 is CASSLAEGGAYAEQFF.